The present entry profiles one TCR beta chain with its context. The V gene end was trimmed by 5 bases and the J gene end by 1 base; junction bases not matched to a gene: 6. CDR1 is SGHTA, CDR2 FQGTGA, per germline. This CDR3 spans 15 amino acids. This entry is derived from a study of chemoradiotherapy in HPV16-positive cancers. Here immunoSEQ multiplex PCR was the method, and the copy in TCRdb shows in-frame clones only, minus some. The sample includes about 34,000 clones, approximately 90% seen only once; the top ten take roughly 3.4%. This TCR was recovered from a human donor with HPV-associated anogenital cancer. The source material was blood, sampled from a patient who underwent chemoradiotherapy. The rearrangement joins TRBV7-3 to TRBJ2-7; 9 bases are a match to TRBD1. The CDR3 protein is CASSNSGTGSYEQYF. The CDR3 coding sequence is TGTGCCAGCAGCAACTCCGGGACAGGGTCCTACGAGCAGTACTTC.